This note documents a single T cell receptor beta chain sequence. Its antigen is still unknown. CD4+ cells were split into CD45RA+ naive and CD45RA-negative memory subsets. Every subset's genomic DNA went evenly onto several immunoSEQ plates. Clones were read by immunoSEQ multiplex PCR, and TCRdb kept only the in-frame ones, dropping some. The sample lists around 350,000 clones; about 70% were seen once. The junction had 3 bases not matched to a gene; V was cut back by 4 bases and J by 3 bases. The CDR3 loop spans 14 amino acids. Looked up from germline, CDR1 is SGHRS and CDR2 is YFSETQ. These data originate in a study of shared clonotypes between healthy human individuals. Study summary: Per donor, CD8 memory used one plate, CD8 naive used two, CD4 memory used three and CD4 naive used three.

The study, taken as a whole, reports: Relative to memory subsets, naive subsets generally showed larger estimated richness.

The chain employs TRBV5-1 and TRBJ2-5; 10 bases are a match to TRBD2. The sample was memory CD4+ T cells sorted from blood. Subset denoted: CD45RA-negative fraction. This clonotype was obtained from a man aged 25 to 45 in good health. The CDR3 region is CASSISGRKETQYF. The CDR3 coding sequence is TGCGCCAGCAGCATTAGCGGGAGGAAAGAGACCCAGTACTTC.